This note documents a single TCR beta chain sequence. This sample is drawn from a study of blood T cell repertoires in COVID-19. Study context: From T cells, B-cell-depleted T cells, or PBMCs came the material, which was cDNA or gDNA.

Looked up from germline, CDR1 is SGHNT and CDR2 is YYREEE (reference sequence). The CDR3 sequence is 15 residues long. Trimming took off 1 base at V and 4 bases at J, with 11 bases between the two ends. The repertoire was sequenced with immunoSEQ multiplex PCR; TCRdb's copy has only in-frame clones and lacks some. Seen here are roughly 200,000 clones, 85% to 90% observed once, and the top ten hold about 10%. This chain joins TRBV5-4 and TRBJ2-2; D perhaps matches TRBD2 (6 bases). The TCR sequence derives from a woman aged 45-65 years with COVID-19, enrolled during active disease. The sequenced sample consisted of peripheral blood. CDR3 residues: CASSLRAEGTGELFF. The DNA of the CDR3 is TGTGCCAGCAGCTTGCGAGCGGAGGGCACCGGGGAGCTGTTTTTT.